The present TCR beta chain was sequenced within a study of T cell responses to AZD1222 COVID-19 vaccine. Produced via immunoSEQ multiplex PCR; TCRdb's table is partial and in-frame only. Of more than 90,000 clones in the sample, around 83% were seen once. Per germline, CDR1 SGHRS and CDR2 YFSETQ. CDR3 length: 15 residues. V lost 0 bases, J lost 4 bases, and 13 bases lay in between. The chain has TRBV5-1 and TRBJ1-2; D is unclear. This TCR was recovered from an adult in good health. The source material was peripheral blood, sampled on day 0 of AZD1222 vaccination. The CDR3 here is CASSLESGQTYGYTF. The CDR3 coding sequence is TGCGCCAGCAGCTTGGAGTCAGGCCAAACCTATGGCTACACCTTC.